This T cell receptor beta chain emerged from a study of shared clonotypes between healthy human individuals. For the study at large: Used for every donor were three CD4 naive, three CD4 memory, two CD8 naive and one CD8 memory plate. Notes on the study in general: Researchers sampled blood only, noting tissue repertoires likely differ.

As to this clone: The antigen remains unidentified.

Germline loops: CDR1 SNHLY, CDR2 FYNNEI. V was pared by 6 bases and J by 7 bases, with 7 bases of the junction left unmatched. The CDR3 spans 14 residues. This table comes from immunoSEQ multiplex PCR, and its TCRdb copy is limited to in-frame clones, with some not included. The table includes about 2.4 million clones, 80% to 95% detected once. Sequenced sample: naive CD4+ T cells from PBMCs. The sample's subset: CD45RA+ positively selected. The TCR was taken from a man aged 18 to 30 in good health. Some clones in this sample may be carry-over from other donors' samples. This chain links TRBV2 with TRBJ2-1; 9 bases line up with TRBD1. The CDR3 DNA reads TGTGCCAGCAGCCGGACAGGGGATTTGAATGAGCAGTTCTTC. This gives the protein CASSRTGDLNEQFF.